The rows below give T cell receptor beta chains drawn from one sample of a study of vaccination and CD4 T cells after COVID-19. Their antigen targets remain unknown. One entry per CDR3 protein results from TCRdb running MiXCR on the PCR reads. This sample carries several thousand distinct CDR3 sequences, roughly 25% of them seen once, and the ten largest clones take 9.5%. The specimen comprised CD4+ T cells from blood, cultured in vitro, sampled after SARS-CoV-2 vaccination. Receptors were obtained from a human donor who had recovered from COVID-19. Each CDR3 is given with its conserved first and last residue. Each record gives: V gene, J gene, clone size, D gene, CDR3 protein, CDR3 DNA. The D gene is left open where the match is weak. Where a row states a size, it is once, few, many or the class of an expanded clone; other rows omit it.

TRBV27	TRBJ1-2	.	.	CASSLQPGPWDGYTF	TGTGCCAGCAGTTTACAGCCGGGACCCTGGGATGGCTACACCTTC
TRBV27	TRBJ2-4	.	.	CASSLQGAKNIQYF	TGTGCCAGCAGTTTACAGGGGGCCAAAAACATTCAGTACTTC
TRBV7-9	TRBJ2-1	few	.	CASSSLGRQNEQFF	TGTGCCAGCAGCTCCCTGGGACGGCAGAATGAGCAGTTCTTC
TRBV7-2	TRBJ2-3	few	.	CASRLMGGPTDTQYF	TGTGCCAGCAGACTCATGGGCGGCCCCACAGATACGCAGTATTTT
TRBV7-9	TRBJ2-7	.	TRBD1	CASSRRDRGSYEQYF	TGTGCCAGCAGCCGACGGGACAGGGGCTCCTACGAGCAGTACTTC
TRBV28	TRBJ2-7	few	TRBD1	CASSPLGTGGTYEQYF	TGTGCCAGCAGTCCACTTGGGACAGGGGGCACTTACGAGCAGTACTTC
TRBV2	TRBJ1-5	once	.	CASNGEVDQPQHF	TGTGCCAGCAATGGGGAGGTTGACCAGCCCCAGCATTTT
TRBV1	TRBJ2-7	.	.	CTSSLRPPRYF	TGCACCAGCAGCCTTAGACCCCCTCGGTACTTC
TRBV5-6	TRBJ1-2	.	.	CASSFTPPYGYTF	TGTGCCAGCAGCTTTACCCCCCCCTATGGCTACACCTTC
TRBV7-9	TRBJ2-7	.	.	CASSAHYEQYF	TGTGCCAGCAGCGCCCACTACGAGCAGTACTTC
TRBV18	TRBJ2-5	few	.	CASSPPTGQETQYF	TGTGCCAGCTCACCACCGACGGGGCAAGAGACCCAGTACTTC
TRBV11-3	TRBJ1-5	.	.	CASSFRDNQPQHF	TGTGCCAGCAGCTTCAGAGATAATCAGCCCCAGCATTTT
TRBV20-1	TRBJ1-6	medium-sized	.	CSARDRELRTSPLHF	TGCAGTGCTAGAGACAGGGAGTTACGAACTTCACCCCTCCACTTT
TRBV6-1	TRBJ2-3	.	.	CASSVPGSGTSTDTQYF	TGTGCCAGCAGCGTCCCGGGCTCGGGGACTAGCACAGATACGCAGTATTTT
TRBV6-1	TRBJ2-7	.	.	CASGPYLWEQYF	TGTGCCAGCGGGCCGTACTTGTGGGAGCAGTACTTC
TRBV20-1	TRBJ2-7	.	TRBD2	CSAPSGGGSYEQYF	TGCAGTGCCCCCTCCGGGGGGGGCTCCTACGAGCAGTACTTC
TRBV6-5	TRBJ2-1	.	.	CASSSSQTPHNEQFF	TGTGCCAGCAGTTCTTCACAGACTCCACACAATGAGCAGTTCTTC
TRBV19	TRBJ2-7	few	TRBD2	CASRASGRYEQYF	TGTGCCAGTAGAGCTAGCGGGAGGTACGAGCAGTACTTC
TRBV10-3	TRBJ1-2	medium-sized	.	CAISESGGDSGYTF	TGTGCCATCAGTGAGTCGGGAGGGGACTCTGGCTACACCTTC
TRBV6-2/TRBV6-3	TRBJ2-1	.	TRBD2	CASSYYHPSAGGPNEQFF	TGTGCCAGCAGTTACTACCACCCCTCAGCGGGAGGCCCCAATGAGCAGTTCTTC
TRBV6-1	TRBJ2-5	medium-sized	.	CASSEDRLQYF	TGTGCCAGCAGTGAAGACAGGCTACAGTACTTC
TRBV6-5	TRBJ2-3	medium-sized	TRBD1	CASSTRTGADTQYF	TGTGCCAGCAGTACTCGGACAGGGGCAGATACGCAGTATTTT
TRBV18	TRBJ2-7	.	.	CASSPPTGSYEQYF	TGTGCCAGCTCACCACCAACAGGGTCCTACGAGCAGTACTTC
TRBV20-1	TRBJ1-1	.	.	CSGRQDMNTEAFF	TGCAGTGGGAGGCAGGACATGAACACTGAAGCTTTCTTT
TRBV29-1	TRBJ2-2	.	.	CSADSKGTGELFF	TGCAGCGCGGACAGCAAGGGGACCGGGGAGCTGTTTTTT
TRBV7-2	TRBJ2-1	.	TRBD2	CASSPIQSSGAYNEQFF	TGTGCCAGCAGCCCAATCCAATCTAGCGGAGCATACAATGAGCAGTTCTTC
TRBV7-2	TRBJ1-5	medium-sized	.	CASSYGGSQPQHF	TGTGCCAGCAGCTACGGAGGAAGTCAGCCCCAGCATTTT
TRBV20-1	TRBJ2-7	large	.	CSAGRATDGHLEQYF	TGCAGTGCGGGCAGAGCTACGGATGGGCACCTTGAGCAGTACTTC
TRBV10-3	TRBJ1-6	.	.	CAIRRGRNSPLHF	TGTGCCATCAGGAGGGGTCGCAATTCACCCCTCCACTTT
TRBV7-9	TRBJ1-5	medium-sized	.	CASSLGYSNQPQHF	TGTGCCAGCAGCTTAGGGTATAGCAATCAGCCCCAGCATTTT
TRBV18	TRBJ2-5	few	.	CASSPDLTKYF	TGTGCCAGCTCACCGGACTTAACCAAGTACTTC
TRBV7-2	TRBJ1-1	large	.	CASSERRNTEAFF	TGTGCCAGCAGTGAACGAAGGAACACTGAAGCTTTCTTT
TRBV28	TRBJ2-5	large	.	CASLEGGRGETQYF	TGTGCCAGCCTGGAAGGGGGGAGGGGAGAGACCCAGTACTTC
TRBV7-9	TRBJ2-7	few	.	CASSFLGGFEQYF	TGTGCCAGCAGCTTCCTTGGGGGGTTCGAGCAGTACTTC
TRBV19	TRBJ2-7	few	TRBD1	CASSIDGQGPYEQYF	TGTGCCAGTAGTATAGATGGACAGGGGCCCTACGAGCAGTACTTC
TRBV4-2	TRBJ1-5	.	.	CASSQDHVNQPQHF	TGTGCCAGCAGCCAAGATCACGTTAATCAGCCCCAGCATTTT
TRBV28	TRBJ2-1	few	.	CASSLGRGFHNEQFF	TGTGCCAGCAGTCTAGGCAGGGGTTTCCACAATGAGCAGTTCTTC
TRBV6-1	TRBJ2-5	medium-sized	TRBD2	CASKLGTSGLGETQYF	TGTGCCAGCAAACTAGGGACTAGCGGGCTGGGGGAGACCCAGTACTTC
TRBV28	TRBJ1-5	.	TRBD1	CASSQGTGRSNQPQHF	TGTGCCAGCAGTCAGGGGACAGGGCGCAGCAATCAGCCCCAGCATTTT